This is a list of T cell receptor beta chains from one sample in a study of T cells after yellow fever vaccination. From the 5' RACE reads, TCRdb called clonotypes with MiXCR, one entry per CDR3 protein. The sample records nearly 300,000 distinct CDR3 sequences, about 10% being singletons. The material sequenced was CD4+ T cells sorted from PBMCs, taken 5 days after the yellow fever booster vaccination. These receptors were obtained from a man aged 18 to 35 who received the YFV17D yellow fever vaccine. Both conserved end residues are part of each CDR3. Each record gives: D gene, V gene, J gene, clone size, CDR3 DNA, CDR3 protein. A D gene is named only where the DNA matches it firmly. Only some rows state a clone size, as once, few, many or a class for expanded clones.

TRBD1	TRBV7-9	TRBJ1-1	.	TGTGCCAGCAGCAAGGGGACAGGGAGGGTGAACACTGAAGCTTTCTTT	CASSKGTGRVNTEAFF
.	TRBV6-1	TRBJ2-7	.	TGTGCCAGCAGTGAAGCGCGGGGCTACGAGCAGTACTTC	CASSEARGYEQYF
TRBD1	TRBV30	TRBJ2-7	.	TGTGCCTGGAGTCCAAACCCGGGACAGGAGCAGTACTTC	CAWSPNPGQEQYF
TRBD1	TRBV7-9	TRBJ2-3	.	TGTGCCAGCAGCCATAGACAGGGGATAGATACGCAGTATTTT	CASSHRQGIDTQYF
.	TRBV7-3	TRBJ2-3	few	TGTGCCAGCAGCCCCCACTGGACTAGCACAGATACGCAGTATTTT	CASSPHWTSTDTQYF
TRBD1	TRBV19	TRBJ2-4	.	TGTGCCAGTAGTATAGGAGGGGACAGGGACATTCAGTACTTC	CASSIGGDRDIQYF
.	TRBV5-1	TRBJ1-3	.	TGCGCCAGCAGCTTCGCGGATCCGGGATTTGGAAACACCATATATTTT	CASSFADPGFGNTIYF
.	TRBV5-1	TRBJ2-2	.	TGCGCCAGCAGGTCAATTGACGGGAACACCGGGGAGCTGTTTTTT	CASRSIDGNTGELFF
.	TRBV20-1	TRBJ2-3	few	TGCAGTGCTAACTACGGAGGGGGGAGTGGTTCGGATACGCAGTATTTT	CSANYGGGSGSDTQYF
TRBD1	TRBV29-1	TRBJ1-2	once	TGCAGCGCCAAGGACAGGGGCTATGGCTACACCTTC	CSAKDRGYGYTF
.	TRBV7-9	TRBJ1-6	few	TGTGCCAGCAGCTCGCCAGGGCCGGGAAGGAATTCACCCCTCCACTTT	CASSSPGPGRNSPLHF
.	TRBV4-1	TRBJ2-7	few	TGCGCCAGCAGCCAAGGGCTGTTGAAGTACTTC	CASSQGLLKYF
.	TRBV5-1	TRBJ1-6	.	TGCGCCAGCAGCCCGGGGGGAATGGGGGCACCCCTCCACTTT	CASSPGGMGAPLHF
.	TRBV5-1	TRBJ1-2	many	TGCGCCAGCAGCTACGGACAGTTTAACTATGGCTACACCTTC	CASSYGQFNYGYTF
.	TRBV7-8	TRBJ2-2	few	TGTGCCAGCAGCTTAGCGTCCAGAACCGGGGAGCTGTTTTTT	CASSLASRTGELFF
.	TRBV20-1	TRBJ2-1	.	TGCAGTGCTAGGTTTATCCGGACACCCTACAATGAGCAGTTCTTC	CSARFIRTPYNEQFF
.	TRBV7-2	TRBJ1-2	.	TGTGCCAGCAGCGACACAGGATCCTCTAACTATGGCTACACCTTC	CASSDTGSSNYGYTF
.	TRBV2	TRBJ1-1	few	TGTGCCAGCAGTGATGGGACCCGGAACACTGAAGCTTTCTTT	CASSDGTRNTEAFF
.	TRBV18	TRBJ2-5	many	TGTGCCAGCTCACCACCATCGACAGGCCAAGAGACCCAGTACTTC	CASSPPSTGQETQYF
.	TRBV20-1	TRBJ2-3	many	TGCAGTGCCCCACCGGCCGGGGTGGGGAGCACAGATACGCAGTATTTT	CSAPPAGVGSTDTQYF
.	TRBV3-1	TRBJ2-1	.	TGTGCCAGCAGCCAAGTGCATGCGGGCTACAATGAGCAGTTCTTC	CASSQVHAGYNEQFF
.	TRBV6-1	TRBJ2-3	many	TGTGCCAGCATCCCTATCTTGGGCACAGATACGCAGTATTTT	CASIPILGTDTQYF
.	TRBV23-1	TRBJ2-5	.	TGCGCCAGCTCACACCGTGGCAGAAAAGAGACCCAGTACTTC	CASSHRGRKETQYF
.	TRBV4-3	TRBJ1-6	many	TGCGCCAGCAGCCAAGGGGGGTCCTATAATTCACCCCTCCACTTT	CASSQGGSYNSPLHF
TRBD1	TRBV15	TRBJ1-1	many	TGTGCCACCAGCAGAGGAAGACAGGGAGTGAACACTGAAGCTTTCTTT	CATSRGRQGVNTEAFF
.	TRBV6-5	TRBJ1-2	.	TGTGCCAGCAGGAGGGGACCCTCTAACTATGGCTACACCTTC	CASRRGPSNYGYTF
.	TRBV18	TRBJ1-3	few	TGTGCCAGCTCACCCGAGGCTGGAAACACCATATATTTT	CASSPEAGNTIYF
TRBD2	TRBV12-3/TRBV12-4	TRBJ2-5	many	TGTGCCAGCAGCCGGCGGGGGGGCGGAGAGACCCAGTACTTC	CASSRRGGGETQYF
.	TRBV7-3	TRBJ2-1	.	TGTGCCAGCAGCTTAATGGGGGGAACCTACAATGAGCAGTTCTTC	CASSLMGGTYNEQFF
TRBD2	TRBV4-1	TRBJ2-1	.	TGCGCCAGCAGCCCTGGACTAGCGGGGGGGCGAGATCTGTTCTTC	CASSPGLAGGRDLFF
.	TRBV6-1	TRBJ1-5	.	TGTGCCAGCAGTGAAGTGGGAAGGGGTCAGCCCCAGCATTTT	CASSEVGRGQPQHF
TRBD2	TRBV7-2	TRBJ2-1	.	TGTGCCAGCAGCTTAAGCCCACTAGCGGGGGGTTGGAATGAGCAGTTCTTC	CASSLSPLAGGWNEQFF
TRBD2	TRBV7-2	TRBJ2-3	.	TGTGCCAGCAGCTTATCGGCGGGGGTCACAGATACGCAGTATTTT	CASSLSAGVTDTQYF
.	TRBV18	TRBJ1-1	.	TGTGCCAGCTCGCTCGGAGGGAGGGCGCAGAACACTGAAGCTTTCTTT	CASSLGGRAQNTEAFF